The clone carrying this TCR beta chain was seen only a few times. The source of the sample is a study of response to subunit inactivated influenza vaccine. TCRdb processed the RT-PCR reads anew with MiXCR; each CDR3 protein has one entry. Of 150,000 to 200,000 distinct CDR3 sequences in the sample, 10% to 15% were seen once. CDR1 is MNHEY, CDR2 SMNVEV, per germline (reference sequence). The V end lost 4 bases, the J end lost 3 bases, and 10 bases lay between the germline ends. CDR3 length: 13 residues. The sample was also reused in another study, on T cells expressing NK-cell markers. That source adds: For TCR beta, cDNA was produced by 5'RACE template switching with UMIs. Sorted CD3+CD56-NKG2C+, CD3+CD56+NKG2C- and CD3+CD56+NKG2C+ T cells were the source of the TCR beta repertoires. A handful of donors carried dominant NKG2C+ clonotypes that made up roughly 1.0-8% of their CD8+ T cells.

The TCR was taken from a man aged 50-60 years who received an inactivated influenza vaccine. V is TRBV27 and J is TRBJ2-7; weak D call: TRBD2 (6 bases). Sample: CD8+ T cells sorted from PBMCs, taken about 12 days after vaccination. This chain's CDR3 is CASSSLALYEQYF. CDR3 nucleotides: TGTGCCAGCAGTTCTCTAGCGCTCTACGAGCAGTACTTC.